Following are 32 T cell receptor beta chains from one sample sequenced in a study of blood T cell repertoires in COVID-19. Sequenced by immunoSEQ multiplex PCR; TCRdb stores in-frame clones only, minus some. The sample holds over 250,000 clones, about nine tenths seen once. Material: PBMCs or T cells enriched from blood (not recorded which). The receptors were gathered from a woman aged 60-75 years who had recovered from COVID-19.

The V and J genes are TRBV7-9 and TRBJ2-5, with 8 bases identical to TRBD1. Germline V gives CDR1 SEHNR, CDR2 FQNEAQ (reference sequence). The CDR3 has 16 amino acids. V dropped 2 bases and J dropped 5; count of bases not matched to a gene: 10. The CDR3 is CASSLYITGGGETQYF. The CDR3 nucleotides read TGTGCCAGCAGCTTATATATCACAGGGGGAGGCGAGACCCAGTACTTC. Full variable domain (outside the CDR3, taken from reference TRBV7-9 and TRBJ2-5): DTGVSQNPRHKITKRGQNVTFRCDPISEHNRLYWYRQTLGQGPEFLTYFQNEAQLEKSRLLSDRFSAERPKGSFSTLEIQRTEQGDSAMYLCASSLYITGGGETQYFGPGTRLLVL.

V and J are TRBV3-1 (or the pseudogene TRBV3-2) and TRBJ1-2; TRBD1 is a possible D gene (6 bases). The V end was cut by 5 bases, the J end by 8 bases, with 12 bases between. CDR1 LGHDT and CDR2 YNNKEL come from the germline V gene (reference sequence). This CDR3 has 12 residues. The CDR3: CASSKQGGGYTF. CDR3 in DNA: TGTGCCAGCAGCAAACAGGGTGGCGGCTACACCTTC.

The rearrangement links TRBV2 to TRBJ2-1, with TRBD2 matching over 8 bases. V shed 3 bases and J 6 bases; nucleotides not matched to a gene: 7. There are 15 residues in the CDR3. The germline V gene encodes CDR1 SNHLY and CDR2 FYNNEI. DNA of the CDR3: TGTGCCAGCAGTGATTTTTCGGGGGGGCGCAATGAGCAGTTCTTC. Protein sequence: CASSDFSGGRNEQFF.

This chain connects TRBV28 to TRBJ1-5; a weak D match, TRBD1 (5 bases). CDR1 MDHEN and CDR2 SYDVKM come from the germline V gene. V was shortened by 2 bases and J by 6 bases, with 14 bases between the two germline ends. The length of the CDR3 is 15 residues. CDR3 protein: CASSLGQGMVQPQHF. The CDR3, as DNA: TGTGCCAGCAGTTTAGGGCAGGGCATGGTTCAGCCCCAGCATTTT. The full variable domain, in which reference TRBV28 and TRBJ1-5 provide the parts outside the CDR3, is DVKVTQSSRYLVKRTGEKVFLECVQDMDHENMFWYRQDPGLGLRLIYFSYDVKMKEKGDIPEGYSVSREKKERFSLILESASTNQTSMYLCASSLGQGMVQPQHFGDGTRLSIL.

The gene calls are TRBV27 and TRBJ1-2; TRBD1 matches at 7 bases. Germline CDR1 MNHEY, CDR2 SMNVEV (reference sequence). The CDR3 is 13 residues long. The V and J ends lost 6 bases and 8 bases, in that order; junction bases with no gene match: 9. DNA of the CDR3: TGTGCCAGCAGGGTTGGACAGGCGGAAGGCTACACCTTC. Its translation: CASRVGQAEGYTF.

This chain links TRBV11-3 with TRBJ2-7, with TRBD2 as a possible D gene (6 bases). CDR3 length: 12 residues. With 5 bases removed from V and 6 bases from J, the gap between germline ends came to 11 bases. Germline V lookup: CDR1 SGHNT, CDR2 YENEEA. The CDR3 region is CASSHGGSEQYF. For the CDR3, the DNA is TGTGCCAGCAGCCACGGGGGATCCGAGCAGTACTTC.

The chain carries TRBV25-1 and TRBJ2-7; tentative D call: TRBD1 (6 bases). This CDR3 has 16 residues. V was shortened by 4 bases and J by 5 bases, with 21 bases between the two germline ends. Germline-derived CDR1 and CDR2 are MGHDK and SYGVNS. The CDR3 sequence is CASSVRGPGKAHEQYF. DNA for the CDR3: TGTGCCAGCAGTGTCAGGGGACCGGGGAAGGCGCACGAGCAGTACTTC.

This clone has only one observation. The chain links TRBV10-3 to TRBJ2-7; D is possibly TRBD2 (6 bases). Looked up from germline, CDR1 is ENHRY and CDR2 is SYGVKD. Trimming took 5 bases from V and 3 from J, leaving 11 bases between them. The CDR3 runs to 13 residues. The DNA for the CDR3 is TGTGCCATCAGTACGGGGGACCTCTACGAGCAGTACTTC. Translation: CAISTGDLYEQYF.

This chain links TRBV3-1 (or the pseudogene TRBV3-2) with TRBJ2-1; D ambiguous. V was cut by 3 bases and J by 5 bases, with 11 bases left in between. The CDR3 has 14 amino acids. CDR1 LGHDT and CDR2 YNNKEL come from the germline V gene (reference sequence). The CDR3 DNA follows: TGTGCCAGCAGCCACCTTGGGCAGAACAATGAGCAGTTCTTC. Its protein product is CASSHLGQNNEQFF.

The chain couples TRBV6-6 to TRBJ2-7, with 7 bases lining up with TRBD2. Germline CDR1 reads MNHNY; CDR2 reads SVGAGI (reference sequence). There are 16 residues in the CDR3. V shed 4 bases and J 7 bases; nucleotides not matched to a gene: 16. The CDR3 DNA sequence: TGTGCCAGCAGTTCCCTAGGACTAGACCGTACAGGAGAGCAGTACTTC. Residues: CASSSLGLDRTGEQYF.

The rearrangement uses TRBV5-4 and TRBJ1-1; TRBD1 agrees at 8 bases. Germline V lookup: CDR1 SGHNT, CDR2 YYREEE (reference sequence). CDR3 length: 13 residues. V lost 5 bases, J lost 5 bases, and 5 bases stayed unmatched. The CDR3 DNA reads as TGTGCCAGCAGACCTACAGGGGGAACTGAAGCTTTCTTT. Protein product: CASRPTGGTEAFF.

This chain's CDR3 is CASSQDWTLPPEAFF. Written as DNA, the CDR3 is TGCGCCAGCAGCCAGGACTGGACCCTTCCCCCTGAAGCTTTCTTT. The chain employs TRBV4-1 and TRBJ1-1; D uncertain. CDR3 length: 15 amino acids. CDR1 and CDR2 (germline): MGHRA, YSYEKL. Trimming cost V 3 bases and J 6 bases, with 17 bases left between them.

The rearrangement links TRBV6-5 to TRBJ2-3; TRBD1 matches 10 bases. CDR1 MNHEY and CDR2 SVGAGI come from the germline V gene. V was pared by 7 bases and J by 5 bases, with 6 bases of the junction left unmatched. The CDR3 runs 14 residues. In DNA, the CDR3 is TGTGCCAGCACCCGGACAGGGGGAGGAGATACGCAGTATTTT. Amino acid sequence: CASTRTGGGDTQYF.

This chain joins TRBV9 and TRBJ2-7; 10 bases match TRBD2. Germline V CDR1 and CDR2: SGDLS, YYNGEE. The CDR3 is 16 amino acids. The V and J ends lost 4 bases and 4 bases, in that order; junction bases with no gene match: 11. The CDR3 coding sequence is TGTGCCAGCAGCCCCCGGGCTAGCGGGAGATCTTACGAGCAGTACTTC. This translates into CASSPRASGRSYEQYF.

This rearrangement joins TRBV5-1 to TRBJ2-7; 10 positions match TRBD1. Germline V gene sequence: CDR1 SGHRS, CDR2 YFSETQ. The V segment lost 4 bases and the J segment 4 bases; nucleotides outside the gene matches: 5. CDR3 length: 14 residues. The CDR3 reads CASSISGQGYEQYF. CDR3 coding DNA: TGCGCCAGCAGCATCTCGGGACAGGGGTACGAGCAGTACTTC.

CDR3 DNA sequence: TGTGCCAGCAGTTTATCCTCCTCATACAGGGGGGATTCACCCCTCCACTTT. It codes for CASSLSSSYRGDSPLHF. This chain links TRBV28 with TRBJ1-6; 8 nucleotides align to TRBD1. V trimming: 1 base; J trimming: 8 bases; junction bases outside the gene matches: 10. The CDR3 sequence is 17 residues long. Per the germline V gene, CDR1 is MDHEN and CDR2 is SYDVKM.

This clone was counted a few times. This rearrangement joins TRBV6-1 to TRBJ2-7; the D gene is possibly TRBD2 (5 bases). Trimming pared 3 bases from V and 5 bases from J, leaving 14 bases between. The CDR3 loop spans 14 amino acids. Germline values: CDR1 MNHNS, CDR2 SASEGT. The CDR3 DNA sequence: TGTGCCAGCAGTGATAGAGGACTCGAGGACGAGCAGTACTTC. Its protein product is CASSDRGLEDEQYF.

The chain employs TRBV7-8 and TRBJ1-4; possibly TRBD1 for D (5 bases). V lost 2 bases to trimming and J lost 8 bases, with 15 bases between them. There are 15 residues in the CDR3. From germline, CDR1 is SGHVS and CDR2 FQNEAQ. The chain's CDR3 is CASSLLGGVEEKLFF. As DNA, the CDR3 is TGTGCCAGCAGCTTACTGGGAGGGGTTGAGGAAAAACTGTTTTTT.

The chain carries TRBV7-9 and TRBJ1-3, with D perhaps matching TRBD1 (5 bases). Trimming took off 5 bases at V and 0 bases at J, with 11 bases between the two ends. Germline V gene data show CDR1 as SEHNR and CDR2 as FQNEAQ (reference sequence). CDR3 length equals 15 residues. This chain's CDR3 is CASSPRQSSGNTIYF. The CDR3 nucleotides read TGTGCCAGCAGCCCCCGACAGTCCTCTGGAAACACCATATATTTT.

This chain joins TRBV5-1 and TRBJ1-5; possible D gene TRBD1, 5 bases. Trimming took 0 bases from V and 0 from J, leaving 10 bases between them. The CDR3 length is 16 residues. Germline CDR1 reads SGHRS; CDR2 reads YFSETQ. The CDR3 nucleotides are TGCGCCAGCAGCTTGGTGGGAGGGGATAGCAATCAGCCCCAGCATTTT. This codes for CASSLVGGDSNQPQHF.

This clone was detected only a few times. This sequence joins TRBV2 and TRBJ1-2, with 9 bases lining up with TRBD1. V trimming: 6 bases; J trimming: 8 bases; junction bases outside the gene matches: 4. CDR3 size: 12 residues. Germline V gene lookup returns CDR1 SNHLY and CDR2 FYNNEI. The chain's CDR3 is CASSSQGAGYTF. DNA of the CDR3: TGTGCCAGCAGCTCACAGGGGGCGGGCTACACCTTC.

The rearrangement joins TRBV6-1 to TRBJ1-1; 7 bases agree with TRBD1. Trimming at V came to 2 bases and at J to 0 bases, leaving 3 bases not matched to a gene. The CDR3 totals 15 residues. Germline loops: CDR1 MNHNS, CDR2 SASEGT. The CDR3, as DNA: TGTGCCAGCAGTGAACTGACAGGGATGAACACTGAAGCTTTCTTT. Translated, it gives CASSELTGMNTEAFF.

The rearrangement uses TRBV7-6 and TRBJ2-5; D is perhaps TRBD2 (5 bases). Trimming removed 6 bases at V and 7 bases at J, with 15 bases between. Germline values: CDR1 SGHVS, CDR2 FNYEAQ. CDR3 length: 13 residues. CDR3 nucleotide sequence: TGTGCCAGCAGTCCCGGGCTAGAGGGGACCCAGTACTTC. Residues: CASSPGLEGTQYF.

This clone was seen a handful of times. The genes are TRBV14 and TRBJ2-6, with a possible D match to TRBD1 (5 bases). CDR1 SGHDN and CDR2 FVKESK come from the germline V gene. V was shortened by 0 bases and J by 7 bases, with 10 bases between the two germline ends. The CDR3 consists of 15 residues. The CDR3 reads CASSQDEGAANVLTF. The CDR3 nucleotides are TGTGCCAGCAGCCAAGATGAAGGGGCCGCCAACGTCCTGACTTTC.

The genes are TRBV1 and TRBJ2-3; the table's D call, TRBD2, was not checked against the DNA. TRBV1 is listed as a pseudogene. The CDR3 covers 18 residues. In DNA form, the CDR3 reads TGCACCAGCAGCCAAGAATTGTCCGACTGGTGCCGCGCGAATACGCAGTATTTT. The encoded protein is CTSSQELSDWCRANTQYF.

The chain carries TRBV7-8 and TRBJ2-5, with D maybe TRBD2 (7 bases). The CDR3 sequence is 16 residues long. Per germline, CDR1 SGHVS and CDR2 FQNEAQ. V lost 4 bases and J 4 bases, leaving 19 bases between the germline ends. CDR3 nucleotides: TGTGCCAGCAGCTACCTTAGGGGGGGGGCCGTAGAGACCCAGTACTTC. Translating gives CASSYLRGGAVETQYF. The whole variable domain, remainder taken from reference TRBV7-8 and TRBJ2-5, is GAGVSQSPRYKVAKRGQDVALRCDPISGHVSLFWYQQALGQGPEFLTYFQNEAQLDKSGLPSDRFFAERPEGSVSTLKIQRTQQEDSAVYLCASSYLRGGAVETQYFGPGTRLLVL.

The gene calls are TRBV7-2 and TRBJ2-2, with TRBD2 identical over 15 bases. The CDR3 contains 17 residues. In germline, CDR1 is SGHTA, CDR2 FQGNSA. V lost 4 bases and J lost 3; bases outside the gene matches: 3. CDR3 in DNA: TGTGCCAGCAGCTCCGGACTAGCGGGGGGGTACACCGGGGAGCTGTTTTTT. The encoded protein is CASSSGLAGGYTGELFF. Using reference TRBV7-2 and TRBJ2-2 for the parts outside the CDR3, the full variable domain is GAGVSQSPSNKVTEKGKDVELRCDPISGHTALYWYRQSLGQGLEFLIYFQGNSAPDKSGLPSDRFSAERTGGSVSTLTIQRTQQEDSAVYLCASSSGLAGGYTGELFFGEGSRLTVL.

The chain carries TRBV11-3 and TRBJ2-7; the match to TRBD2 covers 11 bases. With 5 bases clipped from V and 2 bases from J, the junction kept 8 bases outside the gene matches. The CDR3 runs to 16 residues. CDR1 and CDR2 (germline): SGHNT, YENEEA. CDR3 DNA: TGTGCCAGCAGCCCTTTAGCGGGAGGGCCTACCTACGAGCAGTACTTC. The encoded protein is CASSPLAGGPTYEQYF.

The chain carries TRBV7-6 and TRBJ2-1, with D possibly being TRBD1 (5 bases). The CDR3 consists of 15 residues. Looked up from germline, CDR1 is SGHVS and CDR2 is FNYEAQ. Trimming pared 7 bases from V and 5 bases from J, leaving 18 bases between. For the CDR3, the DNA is TGTGCCAGCAACCCAACTATAGGGGCCAACAATGAGCAGTTCTTC. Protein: CASNPTIGANNEQFF.

The CDR3 DNA sequence: TGTGCCAGCAGCTTAGTCCCTCAAGAGTACACTGAAGCTTTCTTT. It encodes CASSLVPQEYTEAFF. The chain links TRBV11-2 to TRBJ1-1; D gene uncertain. V lost 1 base and J 3 bases, leaving 12 bases between the germline ends. Looked up from germline, CDR1 is SGHAT and CDR2 is FQNNGV. The CDR3 sequence is 15 residues long.

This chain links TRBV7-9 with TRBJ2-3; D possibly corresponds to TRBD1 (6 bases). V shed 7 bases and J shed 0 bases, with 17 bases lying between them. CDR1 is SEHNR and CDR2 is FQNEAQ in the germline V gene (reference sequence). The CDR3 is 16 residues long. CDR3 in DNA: TGTGCCAGCACCCTCCTCCGGGGACATAGCACAGATACGCAGTATTTT. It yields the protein CASTLLRGHSTDTQYF.

The CDR3 nucleotides are TGTGCCAGCAGGGTTATGACATTTAATGAAAAACTGTTTTTT. Amino acids: CASRVMTFNEKLFF. The chain carries TRBV27 and TRBJ1-4; D is unresolved. CDR3 length equals 14 residues. Trimming shortened V by 6 bases and J by 4 bases, and 12 bases separated the two germline ends. From germline, CDR1 is MNHEY and CDR2 SMNVEV (reference sequence).